The 8 T cell receptor beta chains below come from one sample, sequenced in a study of cytomegalovirus exposure and HLA in healthy donors. The PCR made use of 60 Vbeta and 13 Jbeta primers. Generated by immunoSEQ multiplex PCR, the TCRdb table keeps only in-frame clones and is missing some. There are about 180,000 clones in the sample; 77% occur only once, and approximately 1.5% lies in the top ten. Material: PBMCs. The receptors derive from a man between 18 and 29 years old in good health and CMV-seronegative.

CDR3 coding DNA: TGTGCCAGCAGCTTAAAAGCGGACTCCTACGAGCAGTACTTC. It yields the protein CASSLKADSYEQYF. V is TRBV7-2 and J is TRBJ2-5; D possibly corresponds to TRBD2 (5 bases). Matching the DNA end better, TRBJ2-7 makes the J call doubtful. In germline, CDR1 is SGHTA, CDR2 FQGNSA. This CDR3 has 14 residues.

V usage is TRBV9 and J usage is TRBJ1-1; unclear D gene. The V gene lost 4 bases and the J gene lost 0 bases, with 19 bases spanning the gap. This CDR3 has 17 amino acids. CDR1 SGDLS and CDR2 YYNGEE come from the germline V gene. CDR3 residues: CASSRRPGSGLNTEAFF. The DNA of the CDR3 is TGTGCCAGCAGCCGGCGACCGGGTAGTGGGTTGAACACTGAAGCTTTCTTT.

This clone was detected a few times. The V call is TRBV5-1, the J call TRBJ2-1; 11 bases map to TRBD2. Germline lookup yields CDR1 SGHRS and CDR2 YFSETQ. The CDR3 length is 18 residues. The ends lost 5 bases at V and 0 bases at J; junction bases unmatched: 10. This chain's CDR3 is CASSPGTSGYTSYNEQFF. CDR3 coding DNA: TGCGCCAGCAGTCCGGGGACTAGCGGCTATACCTCCTACAATGAGCAGTTCTTC. Using reference TRBV5-1 and TRBJ2-1 for the parts outside the CDR3, the full variable domain is KAGVTQTPRYLIKTRGQQVTLSCSPISGHRSVSWYQQTPGQGLQFLFEYFSETQRNKGNFPGRFSGRQFSNSRSEMNVSTLELGDSALYLCASSPGTSGYTSYNEQFFGPGTRLTVL.

This chain connects TRBV5-1 to TRBJ2-7, with 9 nucleotides matching TRBD2. V gave up 0 bases and J gave up 5 bases; unmatched junction bases: 9. Germline V gene data show CDR1 as SGHRS and CDR2 as YFSETQ. This CDR3 is 16 amino acids long. The CDR3 loop reads CASSLDGGGRANEQYF. The DNA for the CDR3 is TGCGCCAGCAGCTTGGATGGGGGCGGGAGGGCGAACGAGCAGTACTTC. The whole variable domain, filled in from reference TRBV5-1 and TRBJ2-7, reads KAGVTQTPRYLIKTRGQQVTLSCSPISGHRSVSWYQQTPGQGLQFLFEYFSETQRNKGNFPGRFSGRQFSNSRSEMNVSTLELGDSALYLCASSLDGGGRANEQYFGPGTRLTVT.

The V call is TRBV29-1, the J call TRBJ1-6; the match to TRBD1 covers 8 bases. Germline CDR1 SQVTM, CDR2 ANQGSEA. CDR3 length: 17 residues. Trimming took 8 bases from V and 8 from J; bases not matched to a gene: 20. The CDR3 spells CSPNGRGRFTYDSPLHF. CDR3 coding DNA: TGCAGCCCGAACGGCAGGGGGCGCTTTACGTATGATTCACCCCTCCACTTT.

This rearrangement joins TRBV10-3 to TRBJ1-1, with 7 nucleotides matching TRBD1. Germline V CDR1 and CDR2: ENHRY, SYGVKD. CDR3 length: 14 amino acids. With 6 bases clipped from V and 1 base from J, the junction kept 5 bases outside the gene matches. In nucleotides, the CDR3 is TGTGCCATCAGGATCGACAGGGCGAACACTGAAGCTTTCTTT. Translating gives CAIRIDRANTEAFF.

This clone came up a few times. The CDR3 loop reads CASSSTSGGAGADTQYF. DNA for the CDR3: TGCGCCAGCAGCTCCACTAGCGGGGGGGCCGGAGCAGATACGCAGTATTTT. The gene calls are TRBV5-1 and TRBJ2-3, with TRBD2 matching over 13 bases. This CDR3 has 17 amino acids. Germline trimming cut 3 bases from V and 4 bases from J; bases unmatched to any gene: 8. The germline gives CDR1 SGHRS, CDR2 YFSETQ.

This clone was seen more than once but under ten times. J is TRBJ2-3 and V is TRBV15, with 10 bases lining up with TRBD1. Germline lookup yields CDR1 LNHNV and CDR2 YYDKDF (reference sequence). There are 17 residues in the CDR3. Trimming at V came to 1 base and at J to 3 bases, leaving 7 bases not matched to a gene. CDR3 nucleotides: TGTGCCACCAGCAGAGGGACAGGGGGAGGGAGGACAGATACGCAGTATTTT. As protein: CATSRGTGGGRTDTQYF.